This T cell receptor (beta chain) was sequenced for a study of cytomegalovirus exposure and HLA in healthy donors. Study results and limitations: It has been reported that TCR beta sequences accurately predicted the HLA-A and HLA-B alleles of most subjects.

A remark on this clone: Its cognate antigen is unknown.

V gave up 3 bases and J gave up 1 base, with 7 bases separating them. The CDR3 length is 14 residues. Germline CDR1 SEHNR, CDR2 FQNEAQ (reference sequence). The PCR was carried out with 60 Vbeta primers and 13 Jbeta primers. Sequencing used immunoSEQ multiplex PCR; TCRdb keeps in-frame clones, though not all of them. The table has some 95,000 clones, approximately 70% seen once. The chain couples TRBV7-9 to TRBJ1-5, with D possibly TRBD1 on 5 matching bases. This clonotype originated in a man aged 25-40 years in good health and CMV-seronegative. Sequenced sample: PBMCs. The CDR3 coding sequence is TGTGCCAGCAGCTTTAGGGGAAGCAATCAGCCCCAGCATTTT. Encoded protein: CASSFRGSNQPQHF. Full variable domain (remainder filled in from reference TRBV7-9 and TRBJ1-5): DTGVSQNPRHKITKRGQNVTFRCDPISEHNRLYWYRQTLGQGPEFLTYFQNEAQLEKSRLLSDRFSAERPKGSFSTLEIQRTEQGDSAMYLCASSFRGSNQPQHFGDGTRLSIL.